This T cell receptor delta chain was retrieved from a study of gammadelta T cells in human blood (dated by TCRdb to about 2020). By share, this clone ranks as medium-sized (0.01 to 0.1%). No antigen is known for it. The sample holds no much larger clone one base away, and base qualities are not on file. The research as a whole found: In the study, polyclonal expansion of innate gamma-delta T cells immediately after birth was reported to appear to be driven by microbial exposure.

The protocol used for the library was RT-PCR. Instrument on record: Illumina MiSeq. TCRdb reanalyzed the public reads with the CATT caller, and identical DNA sequences were merged afterwards. This sample holds some 1,000 delta-chain clones; approximately 19% were observed only once. The ten largest clones capture about 20% of the sample. In the germline V gene, CDR1 corresponds to GEAIGNYY and CDR2 to EKD. Its CDR3 holds 20 amino acids, cysteine through phenylalanine. Only the CDR3 region is kept as DNA, spanning 60 bases read in frame from base 1. At the junction V is shortened by 1 base and J by 0 bases; bases outside the gene matches: 10.

The sequenced material came from Vgamma9Vdelta2 gamma-delta T cells from infant blood. The chain employs TRDV2 and TRDJ3, and 8 junction bases match TRDD3. The sequence was collected from a human donor. The CDR3 protein: CACDTYWGATSSWDTRQMFF. The nucleotide sequence is given as TGTGCCTGTGACACGTACTGGGGGGCGACCAGCTCCTGGGACACCCGACAGATGTTTTTC.